This TCR beta chain was captured in a study of human T cells and chemical hapten exposure. Study summary: The patch tests put 0.01% DPC on the skin of the upper back and were read 6 days later.

Time point meaning: patch test 1, 2 weeks after DPC sensitization. Treatment indicated: therapeutic diphenylcyclopropenone sensitization with weekly scalp DPC. This clonotype was seen at least ten times. Its antigen remains unidentified. Single cDNA molecules in the library carried unique molecular identifiers attached during preparation. MiXCR was run by TCRdb on the RACE reads, yielding one entry per CDR3 protein. Of 340,000 or so distinct CDR3 sequences detected, under 9% appear once; the ten largest clones hold about 8%. Study-wide results and caveats: No change in TCRs above 1 in 1000 frequency was produced by DPC sensitization.

Germline CDR1 SGHTA, CDR2 FQGTGA. The CDR3 runs to 14 residues. Trimming took off 3 bases at V and 6 bases at J, with 11 bases between the two ends. V usage is TRBV7-3 and J usage is TRBJ2-2; D uncertain. The specimen was whole blood, collected in connection with sensitization to the hapten diphenylcyclopropenone (DPC). The sequence was obtained from a woman aged 18-30 years with alopecia areata. Some clones in this sample may be carry-over from other donors' samples. The CDR3 spells CASSFSRTAGELFF. The DNA for the CDR3 is TGTGCCAGCAGCTTCTCTCGAACAGCCGGGGAGCTGTTTTTT.